This TCR beta chain was sequenced in a study of cytomegalovirus exposure and HLA in healthy donors. Study findings and constraints: Immune exposure data for these donors was limited to CMV serostatus. A later analysis reportedly identified an Asian-associated ancestry cluster as carrying fewer N-insertions than the roughly 700-donor mean.

The PCR used 60 Vbeta and 13 Jbeta primers. Only in-frame clones appear in the TCRdb table, and some are missing; sequencing was by immunoSEQ multiplex PCR. This sample yields about 180,000 clones, of which just under 85% are seen a single time; roughly 5% belongs to the top ten. These donors counted as nominally healthy when sampled, but unrecorded immune exposures were likely. V was shortened by 2 bases and J by 2 bases, with 9 bases between the two germline ends. Germline CDR1 is MNHEY and CDR2 is SMNVEV (reference sequence). This CDR3 has 14 amino acids. This clone appeared once. What it recognizes is unknown.

The sequence was obtained from a girl under 18 in good health and CMV-seropositive. The V and J genes are TRBV27 and TRBJ1-2; a weak D match, TRBD1 (5 bases). The sample taken for sequencing was PBMCs. In DNA form, the CDR3 reads TGTGCCAGCAGTTTAGCGGGGGGGAACTATGGCTACACCTTC. Residues: CASSLAGGNYGYTF.